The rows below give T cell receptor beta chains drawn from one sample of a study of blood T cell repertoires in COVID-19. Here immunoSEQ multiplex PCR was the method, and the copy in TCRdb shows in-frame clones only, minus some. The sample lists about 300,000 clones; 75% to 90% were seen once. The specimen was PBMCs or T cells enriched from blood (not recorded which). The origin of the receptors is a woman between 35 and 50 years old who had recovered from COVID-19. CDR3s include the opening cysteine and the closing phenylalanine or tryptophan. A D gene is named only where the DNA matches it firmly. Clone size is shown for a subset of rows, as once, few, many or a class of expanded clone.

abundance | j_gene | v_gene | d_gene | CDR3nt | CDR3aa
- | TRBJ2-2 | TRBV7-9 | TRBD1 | TGTGCCAGCAGGATGACAGGGAAGAACACCGGGGAGCTGTTTTTT | CASRMTGKNTGELFF
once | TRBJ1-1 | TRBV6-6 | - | TGTGCCAGCGGGGGCTCTAGCCTGACTGAAGCTTTCTTT | CASGGSSLTEAFF
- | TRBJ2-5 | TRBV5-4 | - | TGTGCCAGCAGCCCCAGACAGGAAATGCAAGAGACCCAGTACTTC | CASSPRQEMQETQYF
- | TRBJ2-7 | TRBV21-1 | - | TGTGCCAGCAGCAAACCATGGAGGGAGTGGACCTACGAGCAGTACTTC | CASSKPWREWTYEQYF
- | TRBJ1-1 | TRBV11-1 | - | TGTGCCAGCAGCTTAGGACAGGTTTCGGGCACTGAAGCTTTCTTT | CASSLGQVSGTEAFF
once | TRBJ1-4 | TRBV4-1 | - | TGCGCCAGCAGCCAAGATATTAGAGGTTCCAGGAGGGAGGATGAAAAACTGTTTTTT | CASSQDIRGSRREDEKLFF
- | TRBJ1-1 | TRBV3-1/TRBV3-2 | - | TGTGCCAGCAGCCAACCAGACAGGTCGACTGAAGCTTTCTTT | CASSQPDRSTEAFF
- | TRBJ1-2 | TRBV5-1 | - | TGCGCCAGCAGCTATCACTACACGAATAACTATGGCTACACCTTC | CASSYHYTNNYGYTF
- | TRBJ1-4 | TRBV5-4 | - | TGTGCCAGCAGCTCGGCAACTAATGAAAAACTGTTTTTT | CASSSATNEKLFF
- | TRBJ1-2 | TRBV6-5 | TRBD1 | TGTGCCAGCAGTTACGGGACAGCTAACTATGGCTACACCTTC | CASSYGTANYGYTF
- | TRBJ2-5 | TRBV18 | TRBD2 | TGTGCCAGCTCACCACGGGCTAGCGGGCGGGGACAAGAGACCCAGTACTTC | CASSPRASGRGQETQYF
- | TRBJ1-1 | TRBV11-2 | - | TGTGCCAGCAGCGCCAACAGGGCGACTGAAGCTTTCTTT | CASSANRATEAFF
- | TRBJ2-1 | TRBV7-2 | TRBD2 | TGTGCCAGCAGTCCGGACCTTAGCGGGAGGGCCTACAATGAGCAGTTCTTC | CASSPDLSGRAYNEQFF
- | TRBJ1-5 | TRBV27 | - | TGTGCCAGCAGTTTGCACAGAAGCAATCAGCCCCAGCATTTT | CASSLHRSNQPQHF
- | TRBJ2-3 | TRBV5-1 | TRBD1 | TGCGCCAGCAGCTTGGGGGGACAGGTTTACGATACGCAGTATTTT | CASSLGGQVYDTQYF
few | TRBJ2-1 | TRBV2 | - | TGTGCCAGCAGTTGGGGAGGGGGTGATGAGCAGTTCTTC | CASSWGGGDEQFF
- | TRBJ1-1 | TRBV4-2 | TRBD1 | TGTGCCAGCAGCCTACGGGACAGGGAGGGCACTGAAGCTTTCTTT | CASSLRDREGTEAFF
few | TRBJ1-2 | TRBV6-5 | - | TGTGCCAGCAGTCGGACAGCTAACTATGGCTACACCTTC | CASSRTANYGYTF
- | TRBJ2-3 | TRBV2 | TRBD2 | TGTGCCAGCAGTGCGTTTCTAGCGGGGGTTACGCAGTATTTT | CASSAFLAGVTQYF
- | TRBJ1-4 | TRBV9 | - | TGTGCCAGCTATTACAGGGCCAGGGAAAAACTGTTTTTT | CASYYRAREKLFF
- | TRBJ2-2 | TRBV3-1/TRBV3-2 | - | TGTGCCAGCAGCCAAGTACTTAACACCGGGGAGCTGTTTTTT | CASSQVLNTGELFF
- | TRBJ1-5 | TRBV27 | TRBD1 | TGTGCCAGCGGGACAGTGGCTAATCAGCCCCAGCATTTT | CASGTVANQPQHF
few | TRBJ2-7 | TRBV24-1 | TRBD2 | TGTGCCACCTCTGGTAGCGGGGATCCTTACGAGCAGTACTTC | CATSGSGDPYEQYF
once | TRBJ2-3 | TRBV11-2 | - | TGTGCCAGCAGCCTATGGGGGACTAGCACAGATACGCAGTATTTT | CASSLWGTSTDTQYF
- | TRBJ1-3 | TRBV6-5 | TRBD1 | TGTGCCAGCAGACCAACAGGGGGCTCTGGAAACACCATATATTTT | CASRPTGGSGNTIYF
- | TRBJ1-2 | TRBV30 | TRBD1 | TGTGCCTGGAGTGCCGGACAGGGCGTGCTCTCGGGCTACACCTTC | CAWSAGQGVLSGYTF
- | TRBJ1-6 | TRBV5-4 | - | TGTGCCAGCAGCGTCAGGGAAGTTACGAATTCACCCCTCCACTTT | CASSVREVTNSPLHF
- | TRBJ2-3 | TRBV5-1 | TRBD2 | TGCGCCAGCAGCTGGGGGACTAGCGGCACAGATACGCAGTATTTT | CASSWGTSGTDTQYF
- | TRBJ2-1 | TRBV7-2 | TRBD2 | TGTGCCAGCCGCCCTAGCGGGAGCTACAATGAGCAGTTCTTC | CASRPSGSYNEQFF
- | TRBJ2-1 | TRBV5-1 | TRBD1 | TGCGCCAGCAGCTTGCTCACAGGGGCAAACTCCTACAATGAGCAGTTCTTC | CASSLLTGANSYNEQFF
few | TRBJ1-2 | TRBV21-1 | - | TGTGCCAGCAGCAAAGGAAGGAGGGACAGGGCAACTAACTATGGCTACACCTTC | CASSKGRRDRATNYGYTF
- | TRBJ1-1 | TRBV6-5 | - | TGTGCCAGCAGCCCGACAGTATCGAACACTGAAGCTTTCTTT | CASSPTVSNTEAFF